This record looks at one T cell receptor beta chain sequence and its context. As yet, its antigen is unknown. This sample was included in a study of cytotoxic CD8 clonotypes in ibrutinib-treated CLL. In the study overall: After treatment lasting a median approximately eleven months, range 6 to 36, response samples were collected. There were, on average, roughly 260,000 productive templates and under 95,000 productive rearrangements per sample. General observations from the study: Different sampling times were used for sustained-remission and progressing patients.

Germline loops: CDR1 MNHEY, CDR2 SVGAGI. The CDR3 totals 13 residues. Between the trimmed V and J ends, which lost 2 bases and 4 bases, there was a span of 5 bases. Investigators sought sequencing depths of between 1 in 200,000 and 1 in 1 million T cells. Assay: immunoSEQ multiplex PCR; the TCRdb copy retains only in-frame clones and omits some. The data show about 200,000 clones, with approximately 79% seen just once and approximately 10% held by the top ten. The sequence came from a human donor with chronic lymphocytic leukemia. V is TRBV6-5 and J is TRBJ2-2; no clear D. The starting material was PBMCs, obtained after 12 months of ibrutinib treatment. CDR3 coding DNA: TGTGCCAGCAGTTACCGGGTCACCGGGGAGCTGTTTTTT. Its translation: CASSYRVTGELFF.